This TCR beta chain was captured in a study of post-analysis software for immune sequencing data. General study results and limits: Under F measure analysis, samples from one preparation batch co-clustered strongly.

TCR beta libraries were prepared from cDNA with unique molecular identifiers. Each CDR3 protein is one row after TCRdb ran MiXCR on the PCR reads. This sample carries 400,000 to 500,000 distinct CDR3 sequences, about 39% of them seen once, and the ten largest clones take approximately 7.1%. This clonotype was counted once. What it binds is unknown. This clonotype originated in a girl aged 2-9 years with multiple sclerosis. The sample taken for sequencing was blood.

CDR3 coding DNA: TGCAGTGCTAGAGATCTGGTGCCTCCCCGAGAGACCCAGTACTTC. It specifies CSARDLVPPRETQYF. This chain connects TRBV20-1 to TRBJ2-5; D call uncertain. CDR1 DFQATT and CDR2 SNEGSKA come from the germline V gene (reference sequence). The V and J ends lost 0 bases and 4 bases respectively, with 15 bases between them. The CDR3 has 15 amino acids.